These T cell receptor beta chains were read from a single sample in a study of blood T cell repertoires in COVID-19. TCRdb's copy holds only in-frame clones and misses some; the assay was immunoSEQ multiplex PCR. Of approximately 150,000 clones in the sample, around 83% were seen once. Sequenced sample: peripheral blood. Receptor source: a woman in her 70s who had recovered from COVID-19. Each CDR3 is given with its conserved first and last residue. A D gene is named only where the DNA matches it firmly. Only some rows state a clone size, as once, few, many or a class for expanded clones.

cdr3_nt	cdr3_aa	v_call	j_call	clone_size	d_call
TGTGCCAGCAGCCTAGGGACAGGGTATGGCTACACCTTC	CASSLGTGYGYTF	TRBV9	TRBJ1-2	-	TRBD1
TGTGCCAGCAGCCACGGGACAGGGTGGTTCAACGAGCAGTACTTC	CASSHGTGWFNEQYF	TRBV3-1/TRBV3-2	TRBJ2-7	-	TRBD1
TGTGCCTGGGCTCGCGGGTCCGACTACGAGCAGTACTTC	CAWARGSDYEQYF	TRBV30	TRBJ2-7	once	-
TGTGCCAGCAGCTTCCAGGACGGGGTGGGCACTGAAGCTTTCTTT	CASSFQDGVGTEAFF	TRBV5-4	TRBJ1-1	-	-
TGTGCCAGCTCACCAAGCGAACAGGGAATGGGATCACCCCTCCACTTT	CASSPSEQGMGSPLHF	TRBV18	TRBJ1-6	-	-
TGTGCCAGCAGCGCTGACACTGAAGCTTTCTTT	CASSADTEAFF	TRBV9	TRBJ1-1	few	-
TGTGCCAGCAGCTTAGGGCGCGTCTGGAGCTCTGGAAACACCATATATTTT	CASSLGRVWSSGNTIYF	TRBV11-2	TRBJ1-3	few	-
TGTGCCAGCTCACCAGCGGACAGGGAAGGCTACACCTTC	CASSPADREGYTF	TRBV18	TRBJ1-2	-	TRBD1
TGTGCCAGTAGTAGGACGACAGGCTCCTATAATTCACCCCTCCACTTT	CASSRTTGSYNSPLHF	TRBV19	TRBJ1-6	once	-
TGTGCCAGCAGTTCCCCGGCCGCGGGAGGAACTGAAGCTTTCTTT	CASSSPAAGGTEAFF	TRBV28	TRBJ1-1	-	-
TGCGCCAGCAGCTTGGCCGGGACAGGGGCCGCGAACACCGGGGAGCTGTTTTTT	CASSLAGTGAANTGELFF	TRBV5-1	TRBJ2-2	-	TRBD1
TGCGCCAGCAGCCAAGAAGGGCGGGGGGCTGGGGACACCGGGGAGCTGTTTTTT	CASSQEGRGAGDTGELFF	TRBV4-1	TRBJ2-2	-	TRBD2
TGTGCCAGCAGCTTAGGCGGCGGAACCTACGAGCAGTACTTC	CASSLGGGTYEQYF	TRBV7-8	TRBJ2-7	-	-
TGCAGCGCAGGGGGCGCGGACGGTGGCTACACCTTC	CSAGGADGGYTF	TRBV29-1	TRBJ1-2	-	TRBD1